This TCR beta chain stems from a study of shared clonotypes between healthy human individuals (dated by TCRdb to the early 2020s). A note on the overall study: A few men and two women, aged 18 to 49 years, made up the cohort. For each donor, three plates each were used for CD4 naive and CD4 memory, two plates were used for CD8 naive, and one plate was used for CD8 memory. Blood TCR repertoires of five healthy adults were deeply sequenced to estimate repertoire size and the extent of clonotype sharing between individuals. Different laboratories and diverse techniques were used to prepare libraries and sequence TCR repertoires, to increase sequencing depth and limit assay-specific biases. Leukapheresis yielded between about 0.9 and 9 billion PBMCs per donor. General findings and caveats noted by the study authors: Naive subsets generally had larger estimated clonotype richness than memory subsets did. When a few donors were compared, the shared fraction of clonotypes was 5% to 6.5% for naive CD4, around 4% for naive CD8, roughly 2.3% for memory CD4, and 0.35% to 0.5% for memory CD8. Sampling was restricted to blood, and TCR repertoires in tissue are likely to differ from TCR repertoires in blood. Incomplete sequencing was indicated by rarefaction of sorted-subset datasets, despite the large sequencing depth. Because the study included a small number of donors, the genetic and exposure-history diversity represented was limited. Based on pairwise subsampling, the degree of clonotype sharing among donors was expected to be affected by sequencing depth. Compared with non-shared clonotypes, clonotypes shared by all four sorted-subset donors had higher generation probabilities.

Donors were healthy HIV-negative adults with no recently reported acute infections or vaccinations. All donors were Caucasian adults living in Nashville, Tennessee, USA. CD4+ T cells were enriched by magnetic negative selection; naive cells were then positively selected on CD45RA, and the negative fraction formed the memory subset. After blood collection by leukapheresis, PBMCs were isolated using Ficoll-Histopaque density gradient centrifugation and then cryopreserved in the vapor phase of liquid nitrogen. Analytical flow cytometry was used to check the purity and quantity of every magnetically sorted T cell population. From each sorted fraction, genomic DNA was isolated and quantified by UV absorbance on a Nanodrop 2000c. V sheds 8 bases and J sheds 1 base, leaving 8 bases between their ends. Taken from the germline V gene, the CDR1 and CDR2 loops are MDHEN and SYDVKM. The CDR3 contains 13 residues, cysteine and phenylalanine counted. Only the CDR3 region is kept as DNA, spanning 39 bases read in frame from base 1.

TCR CDR3 regions were amplified from genomic DNA by multiplex PCR using the deep immunoSEQ assay. Extracted genomic DNA from each cell subset was distributed evenly across all wells of several immunoSEQ 96-well plates, and each plate was treated as a replicate. For sorted subsets, each replicate PCR was loaded with approximately 190 ng genomic DNA, equivalent to roughly 30,000 T cell genomes. The purified libraries were quantified using a Qubit 3.0 fluorometer, sized with a Bioanalyzer 2100, and then quantified again using the KAPA Library Quantification kit. Every immunoSEQ 96-well plate was sequenced on a dedicated single-read 150-cycle Illumina NextSeq 550 flow cell. The authors processed their data as follows. Because the immunoSEQ output held only junctional sequences and lacked quality scores, the filtering could not match the filtering applied to full-length reads. Sequences were annotated with PyIR, a Python wrapper for IgBLAST v1.9, using IMGT germline references to assign V/J genes and CDR3. Reads with weak V/J assignments (E-value above 1e-6), missing CDR3, stop codons, out-of-frame junctions, or ambiguous translated residues were removed. A V3J clonotype was defined by an identical inferred V gene, J gene, and CDR3 amino acid sequence. Percentage overlap between repertoires was calculated by dividing the number of shared unique clonotypes by the size of the smaller repertoire. Three approaches were used to assess repertoire richness: RTK rarefaction, the Chao1 estimator, and Recon v2.1 estimates of unobserved clonotypes. For all TCRbeta clonotypes obtained by the gDNA method from four donors, generation probabilities were computed with OLGA. TCRdb's version of the immuneACCESS table is confined to in-frame rearrangements and falls short of the full clone set. An unresolved V gene accounts for under half of the shortfall where checked; the remainder is of unknown origin. V, J and clone size derive from that table, while D and trimming were established from the DNA sequence. Within this sample are about 770,000 clones, with around 70% of them counted one time only. Of the sample, about 1.7% is held by the ten largest clones.

Details on this clone: The antigen it binds to is not known. No much larger clone is present one base from it, and per-base qualities are unavailable.

Recombination connected TRBV28 to TRBJ1-4; the D gene cannot be resolved reliably. Sequencing used memory CD4+ T cells sorted from blood. The cell subset or site label here, explained by the study, means: CD45RA-negative fraction. The TCR comes from a woman aged 30 to 39 in good health. Here the CDR3 is given as CASYPGTNEKLFF. The nucleotides read TGTGCCAGCTATCCGGGAACTAATGAAAAACTGTTTTTT.